This TCR beta chain originates from a study of T cell repertoires in cytomegalovirus infection. Study-wide background: Indications of both CMV infection and matching HLA type were provided by public TCR beta signatures.

A word on this clonotype: Its antigen is not known.

One entry per CDR3 protein, called by TCRdb with MiXCR from the reads. The repertoire holds hundreds of thousands of distinct CDR3 sequences, with about two fifths as singletons. The germline V and J ends were trimmed by 4 bases and 7 bases, with 17 bases remaining between them. The length of the CDR3 is 15 residues. Germline CDR1 and CDR2: SGHDN and FVKESK. This clonotype originated in a human donor in good health (CMV status not recorded). Some clones in this sample may be carry-over from other donors' samples. This chain links TRBV14 with TRBJ1-5, with D perhaps matching TRBD1 (6 bases). The sample consisted of cultured PBMCs, taken from culture after CMV antigen stimulation. DNA for the CDR3: TGTGCCAGCAGCCCAAGCGGGGGCGCAGACCAGCCCCAGCATTTT. It yields the protein CASSPSGGADQPQHF.